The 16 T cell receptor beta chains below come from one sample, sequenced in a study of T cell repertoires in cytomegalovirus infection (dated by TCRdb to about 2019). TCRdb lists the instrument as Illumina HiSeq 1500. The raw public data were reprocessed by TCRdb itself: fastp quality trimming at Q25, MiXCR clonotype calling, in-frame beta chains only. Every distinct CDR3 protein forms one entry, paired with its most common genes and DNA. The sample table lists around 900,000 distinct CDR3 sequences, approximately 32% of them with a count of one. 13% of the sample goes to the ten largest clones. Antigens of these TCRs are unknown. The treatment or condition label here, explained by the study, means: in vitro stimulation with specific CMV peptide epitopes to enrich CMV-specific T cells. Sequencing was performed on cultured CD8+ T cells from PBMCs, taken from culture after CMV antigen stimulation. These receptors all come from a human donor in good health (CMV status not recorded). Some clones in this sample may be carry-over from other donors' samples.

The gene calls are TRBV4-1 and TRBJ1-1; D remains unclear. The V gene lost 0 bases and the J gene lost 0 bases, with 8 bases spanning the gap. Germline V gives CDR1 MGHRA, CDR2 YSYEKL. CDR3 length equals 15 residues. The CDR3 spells CASSQEIAVNTEAFF. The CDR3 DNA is TGCGCCAGCAGCCAAGAAATAGCCGTGAACACTGAAGCTTTCTTT.

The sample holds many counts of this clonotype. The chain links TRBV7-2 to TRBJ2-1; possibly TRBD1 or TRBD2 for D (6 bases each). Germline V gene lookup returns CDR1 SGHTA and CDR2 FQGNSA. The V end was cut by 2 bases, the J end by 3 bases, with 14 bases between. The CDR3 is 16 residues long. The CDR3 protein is CASSLSGGPLYNEQFF. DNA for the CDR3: TGTGCCAGCAGCTTAAGTGGGGGGCCCCTCTACAATGAGCAGTTCTTC. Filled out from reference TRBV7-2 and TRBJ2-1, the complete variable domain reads GAGVSQSPSNKVTEKGKDVELRCDPISGHTALYWYRQSLGQGLEFLIYFQGNSAPDKSGLPSDRFSAERTGGSVSTLTIQRTQQEDSAVYLCASSLSGGPLYNEQFFGPGTRLTVL.

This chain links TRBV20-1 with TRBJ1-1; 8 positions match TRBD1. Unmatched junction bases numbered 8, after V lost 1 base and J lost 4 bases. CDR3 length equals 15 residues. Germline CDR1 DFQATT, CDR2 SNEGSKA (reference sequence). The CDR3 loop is CSARVWTGRFTEAFF. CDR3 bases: TGCAGTGCTAGAGTTTGGACAGGGCGTTTCACTGAAGCTTTCTTT.

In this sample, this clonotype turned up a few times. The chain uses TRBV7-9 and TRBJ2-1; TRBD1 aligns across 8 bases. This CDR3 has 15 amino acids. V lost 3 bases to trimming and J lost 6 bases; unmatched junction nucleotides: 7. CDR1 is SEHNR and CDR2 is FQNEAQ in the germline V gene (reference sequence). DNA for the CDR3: TGTGCCAGCAGCTTCGGACAGGGTCGTTCCAATGAGCAGTTCTTC. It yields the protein CASSFGQGRSNEQFF.

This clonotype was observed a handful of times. CDR3 loop: CASSFDLRGTTRETQYF. The CDR3, as DNA: TGTGCCAGCAGCTTCGACCTACGCGGGACAACGAGGGAGACCCAGTACTTC. This chain links TRBV11-1 with TRBJ2-5, with D perhaps given as TRBD1 or TRBD2 (6 bases each). V lost 3 bases and J lost 5, with 22 bases in between. The CDR3 is 17 amino acids. The germline CDR1 and CDR2 sequences are SGHAT and FQDESV (reference sequence).

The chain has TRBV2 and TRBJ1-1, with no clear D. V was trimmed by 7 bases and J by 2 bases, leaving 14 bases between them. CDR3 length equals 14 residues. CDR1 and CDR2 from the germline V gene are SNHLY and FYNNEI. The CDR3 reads CASTPRVGNTEAFF. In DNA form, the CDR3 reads TGTGCCAGCACCCCTCGAGTAGGTAACACTGAAGCTTTCTTT.

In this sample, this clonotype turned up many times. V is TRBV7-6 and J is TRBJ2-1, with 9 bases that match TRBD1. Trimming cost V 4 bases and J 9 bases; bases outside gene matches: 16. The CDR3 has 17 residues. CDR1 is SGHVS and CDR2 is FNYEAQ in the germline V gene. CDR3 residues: CASSSYGSGTGFLEQFF. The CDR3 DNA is TGTGCCAGCAGCTCCTATGGCTCCGGGACAGGGTTTCTTGAGCAGTTCTTC.

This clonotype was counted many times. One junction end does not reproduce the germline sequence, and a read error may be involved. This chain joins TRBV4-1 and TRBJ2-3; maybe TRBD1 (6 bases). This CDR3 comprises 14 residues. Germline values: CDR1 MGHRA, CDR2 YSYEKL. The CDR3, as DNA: TGTGCCAGCAGCCAGGGGTCTAGCACAGATACGCAGTATTTT. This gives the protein CASSQGSSTDTQYF.

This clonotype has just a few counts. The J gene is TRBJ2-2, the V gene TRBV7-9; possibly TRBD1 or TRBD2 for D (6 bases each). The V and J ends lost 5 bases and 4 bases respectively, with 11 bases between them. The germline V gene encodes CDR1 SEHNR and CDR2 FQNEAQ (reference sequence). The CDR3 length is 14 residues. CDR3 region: CASSPRDITGELFF. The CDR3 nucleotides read TGTGCCAGCAGCCCGCGGGACATCACCGGGGAGCTGTTTTTT.

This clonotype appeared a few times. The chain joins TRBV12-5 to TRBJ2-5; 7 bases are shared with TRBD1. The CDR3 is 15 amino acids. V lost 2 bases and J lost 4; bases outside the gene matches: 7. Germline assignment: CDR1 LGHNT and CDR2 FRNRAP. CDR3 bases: TGTGCTAGTGGTTTGTGGCAGGGGGATGGAGAGACCCAGTACTTC. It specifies CASGLWQGDGETQYF.

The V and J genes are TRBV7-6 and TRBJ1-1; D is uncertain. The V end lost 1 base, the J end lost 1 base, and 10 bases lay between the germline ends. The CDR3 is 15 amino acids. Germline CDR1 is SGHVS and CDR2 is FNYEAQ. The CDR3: CASSLGEGGNTEAFF. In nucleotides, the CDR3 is TGTGCCAGCAGCTTAGGGGAGGGAGGGAACACTGAAGCTTTCTTT.

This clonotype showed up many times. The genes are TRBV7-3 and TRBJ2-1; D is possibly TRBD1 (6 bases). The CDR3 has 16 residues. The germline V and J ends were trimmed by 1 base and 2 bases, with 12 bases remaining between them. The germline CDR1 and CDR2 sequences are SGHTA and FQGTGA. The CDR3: CASSLKSGGPYNEQFF. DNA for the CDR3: TGTGCCAGCAGCTTAAAATCTGGGGGCCCCTACAATGAGCAGTTCTTC.

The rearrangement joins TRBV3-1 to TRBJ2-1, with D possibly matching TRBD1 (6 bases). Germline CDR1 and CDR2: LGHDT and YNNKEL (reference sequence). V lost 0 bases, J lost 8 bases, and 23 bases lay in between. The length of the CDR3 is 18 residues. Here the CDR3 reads CASSQDRYREDNRHEQFF. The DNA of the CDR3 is TGTGCCAGCAGCCAAGATCGATACAGGGAAGATAATAGGCATGAGCAGTTCTTC.

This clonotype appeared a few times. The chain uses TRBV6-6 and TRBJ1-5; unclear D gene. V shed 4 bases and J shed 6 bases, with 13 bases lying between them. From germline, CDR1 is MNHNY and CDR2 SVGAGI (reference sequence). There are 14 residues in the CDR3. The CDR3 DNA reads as TGTGCCAGCAGTTCCGAGCTACGGGGTCAGCCCCAGCATTTT. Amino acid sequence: CASSSELRGQPQHF.

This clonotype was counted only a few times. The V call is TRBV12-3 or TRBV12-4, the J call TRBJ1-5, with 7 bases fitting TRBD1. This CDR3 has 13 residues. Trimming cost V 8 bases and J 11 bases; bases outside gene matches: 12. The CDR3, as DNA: TGTGCCAGCCTGGGCGCAGGGGGTCGGGCCCAGCATTTT. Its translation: CASLGAGGRAQHF.

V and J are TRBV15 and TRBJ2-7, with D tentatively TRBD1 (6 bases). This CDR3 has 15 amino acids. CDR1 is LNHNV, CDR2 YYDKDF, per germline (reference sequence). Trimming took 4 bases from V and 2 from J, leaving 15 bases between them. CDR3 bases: TGTGCCACCAGCACCGTACAGGGTGGTCCCTACGAGCAGTACTTC. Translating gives CATSTVQGGPYEQYF.